The text below deals with one TCR beta chain. The data belong to a study of radiation and T cells in renal cell carcinoma. Study summary: Nephrectomy followed 15 Gy stereotactic body radiation by 4 weeks.

Regarding time point: blood 2 weeks post-SBRT. Treatment in this sample: 15 Gy SBRT to primary tumor, nephrectomy 4 weeks later. After SBRT, blood was collected at 2 and 4 weeks, plus baseline. The patient's renal cell carcinoma had clear cell pathology. Libraries were prepared by immunoSEQ multiplex PCR; TCRdb keeps only in-frame clonotypes and omits some of them. This sample has 70,000 to 90,000 clones, with around 85% found just once. Trimming pared 0 bases from V and 10 bases from J, leaving 12 bases between. CDR1 and CDR2 from the germline V gene are MNHEY and SMNVEV (reference sequence). CDR3 size: 13 residues.

This receptor was identified in a woman aged 50 to 60 with renal cell carcinoma. Sequencing was performed on blood, taken from a patient whose treatment included radiotherapy and nephrectomy. V is TRBV27 and J is TRBJ1-1; possibly TRBD1 for D (5 bases). The CDR3 loop reads CASSLSGGARAFF. The CDR3 DNA reads as TGTGCCAGCAGTTTATCCGGCGGGGCCAGAGCTTTCTTT.